This T cell receptor beta chain was recovered during a study of cytomegalovirus exposure and HLA in healthy donors. V was clipped by 0 bases and J by 6 bases; unmatched bases: 1. CDR1 and CDR2 from the germline V gene are SGDLS and YYNGEE. The CDR3 is 14 residues long. With 60 Vbeta and 13 Jbeta primers, the PCR was carried out. TCRdb's copy holds only in-frame clones and misses some; the assay was immunoSEQ multiplex PCR. The sample shows a few hundred thousand clones, roughly 79% of them seen only once. This clonotype was obtained from a woman aged 40 to 50 in good health and CMV-seronegative. The specimen was PBMCs. The rearrangement joins TRBV9 to TRBJ2-1, with TRBD1 matching over 9 bases. The CDR3 DNA reads TGTGCCAGCAGCGTAGGACAGGGGGGCAATGAGCAGTTCTTC. This translates into CASSVGQGGNEQFF.